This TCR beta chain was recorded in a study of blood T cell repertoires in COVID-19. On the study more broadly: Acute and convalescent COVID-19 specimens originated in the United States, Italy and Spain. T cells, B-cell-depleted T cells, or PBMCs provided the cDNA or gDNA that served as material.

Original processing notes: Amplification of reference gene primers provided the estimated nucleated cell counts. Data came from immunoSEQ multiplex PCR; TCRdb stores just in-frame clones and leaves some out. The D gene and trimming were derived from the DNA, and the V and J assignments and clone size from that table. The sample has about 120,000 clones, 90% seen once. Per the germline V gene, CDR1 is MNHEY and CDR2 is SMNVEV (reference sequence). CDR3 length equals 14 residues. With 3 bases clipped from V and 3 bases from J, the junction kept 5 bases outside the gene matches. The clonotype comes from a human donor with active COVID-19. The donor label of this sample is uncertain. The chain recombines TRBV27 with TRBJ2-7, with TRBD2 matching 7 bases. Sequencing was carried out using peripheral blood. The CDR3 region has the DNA TGTGCCAGCAGTTTGGGAGGGAGGGGCTACGAGCAGTACTTC. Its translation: CASSLGGRGYEQYF.